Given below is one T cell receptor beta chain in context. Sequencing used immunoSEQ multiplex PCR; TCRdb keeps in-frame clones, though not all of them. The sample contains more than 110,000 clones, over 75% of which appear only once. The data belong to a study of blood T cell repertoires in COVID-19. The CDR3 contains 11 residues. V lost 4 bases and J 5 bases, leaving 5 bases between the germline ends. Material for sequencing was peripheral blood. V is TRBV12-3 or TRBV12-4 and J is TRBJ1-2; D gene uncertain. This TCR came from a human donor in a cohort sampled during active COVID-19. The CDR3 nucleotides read TGTGCCAGCAGTTACGGTTATGGCTACACCTTC. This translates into CASSYGYGYTF.